This T cell receptor beta chain was sequenced in a study of cytomegalovirus exposure and HLA in healthy donors. Study-wide context: In a previous analysis, approximately 110 million unique TCR beta sequences were found from about 179 million T cells.

With 60 Vbeta and 13 Jbeta primers, the PCR was carried out. Clones were read by immunoSEQ multiplex PCR, and TCRdb kept only the in-frame ones, dropping some. The sample has 150,000 to 200,000 clones; roughly 78% are singletons. Sequencing was performed on PBMCs. The sequence was obtained from a middle-aged man in good health and CMV-seropositive.

CDR3 in amino acids: CASSGGTRQETQYF. The CDR3 DNA sequence: TGTGCCAGCAGTGGCGGGACTAGACAAGAGACCCAGTACTTC. V usage is TRBV2 and J usage is TRBJ2-5; 8 nucleotides line up with TRBD2. CDR1 and CDR2 from the germline V gene are SNHLY and FYNNEI. The V segment lost 4 bases and the J segment 2 bases; nucleotides outside the gene matches: 3. CDR3 length: 14 residues.